The clone carrying this T cell receptor (beta chain) was observed a few times. This sample is part of a study of blood T cell repertoires in COVID-19. Study at large: Some COVID-19 samples were acute and others convalescent; all came from the United States, Italy and Spain.

Original data processing: Reference gene primer amplification in the assay estimated nucleated cell counts. Libraries were prepared by immunoSEQ multiplex PCR; TCRdb keeps only in-frame clonotypes and omits some of them. D and trimming come from the DNA, and the V and J calls and clone size come from that table. The sample has 78,000 or so clones; almost 85% are singletons. The CDR3 has 15 amino acids. Trimming stripped 4 bases from V and 4 bases from J, with 15 bases between. CDR1 and CDR2 (germline): MGHRA, YSYEKL. This chain connects TRBV4-1 to TRBJ2-3, with a possible D match to TRBD2 (7 bases). This receptor was obtained from a man of 80 years or more with acute or convalescent COVID-19. The specimen sequenced was peripheral blood. DNA for the CDR3: TGCGCCAGCAGCCCAACTGGGGGGGCGGCAGATACGCAGTATTTT. Encoded protein: CASSPTGGAADTQYF.